One and the same sample provided the 32 T cell receptor beta chains below, sequenced in a study of blood T cell repertoires in COVID-19. Only in-frame clones appear in the TCRdb table, and some are missing; sequencing was by immunoSEQ multiplex PCR. The sample holds approximately 300,000 clones, 86% seen once. The sequencing sample was made of peripheral blood. Source of these receptors: a woman in her forties or fifties with acute or convalescent COVID-19.

The table lists this clone with a count of one. The CDR3 region has the DNA TGTGCCAGCAGCGAACGACTAGCGGGAACCTACAATGAGCAGTTCTTC. Translation gives CASSERLAGTYNEQFF. The genes are TRBV9 and TRBJ2-1; 11 positions match TRBD2. The germline CDR1 and CDR2 sequences are SGDLS and YYNGEE. The CDR3 totals 16 residues. V shed 3 bases, J shed 2 bases, and the junction held 4 bases outside the gene matches.

The gene calls are TRBV27 and TRBJ2-1; TRBD2 aligns across 7 bases. The germline V gene encodes CDR1 MNHEY and CDR2 SMNVEV (reference sequence). The CDR3 is 16 amino acids. After removal of 0 bases from V and 0 bases from J, the junction contained 2 bases not matched to a gene. The chain's CDR3 is CASSLSLASSYNEQFF. DNA for the CDR3: TGTGCCAGCAGTTTATCACTAGCGAGCTCCTACAATGAGCAGTTCTTC.

The chain has TRBV28 and TRBJ1-5; no clear D. Per germline, CDR1 MDHEN and CDR2 SYDVKM. The CDR3 is 14 amino acids. Trimming removed 2 bases from V and 8 bases from J, with 13 bases in between. The CDR3 region is CASSLIQPREPQHF. Here the CDR3 DNA reads TGTGCCAGCAGTTTAATACAACCTCGGGAGCCCCAGCATTTT.

This clone was seen once. This chain joins TRBV6-5 and TRBJ2-7; 9 bases are a match to TRBD1. CDR1 is MNHEY, CDR2 SVGAGI, per germline. The ends lost 5 bases at V and 2 bases at J; junction bases unmatched: 4. This CDR3 contains 14 residues. This CDR3 is CASSRGTGTYEQYF. The CDR3 DNA sequence: TGTGCCAGCAGTAGGGGGACAGGGACCTACGAGCAGTACTTC.

The J gene is TRBJ2-7, the V gene TRBV7-2, with D possibly matching TRBD2 (5 bases). Germline CDR1 is SGHTA and CDR2 is FQGNSA. Trimming took off 6 bases at V and 1 base at J, with 10 bases between the two ends. This CDR3 region has 13 residues. The CDR3 DNA is TGTGCCAGCAGTACGGACTTTTCCTACGAGCAGTACTTC. It encodes CASSTDFSYEQYF. Complete variable domain (other parts from reference TRBV7-2 and TRBJ2-7): GAGVSQSPSNKVTEKGKDVELRCDPISGHTALYWYRQSLGQGLEFLIYFQGNSAPDKSGLPSDRFSAERTGGSVSTLTIQRTQQEDSAVYLCASSTDFSYEQYFGPGTRLTVT.

The CDR3 protein is CASSLGLESGEQYF. Here the CDR3 DNA reads TGCGCCAGCAGCCTCGGACTAGAATCGGGTGAGCAGTACTTC. The chain is built from TRBV4-3 and TRBJ2-7, with TRBD2 identical over 7 bases. V was clipped by 4 bases and J by 7 bases; unmatched bases: 10. The length of the CDR3 is 14 residues. Germline V CDR1 and CDR2: LGHNA, YSLEER.

V and J are TRBV7-9 and TRBJ2-1, with D unclear. The CDR3 contains 13 residues. Germline CDR1 and CDR2: SEHNR and FQNEAQ (reference sequence). V was clipped by 3 bases and J by 2 bases, with 5 bases between them. The CDR3 nucleotides read TGTGCCAGCAGCTTCGGAGCCTACAATGAGCAGTTCTTC. Its protein is CASSFGAYNEQFF.

The chain is built from TRBV5-5 and TRBJ1-2, with TRBD1 matching over 9 bases. This CDR3 contains 14 residues. J was trimmed by 2 bases and V by 4 bases; bases with no gene match: 3. The V gene's germline CDR1 is SGHKS and CDR2 YYEKEE (reference sequence). CDR3 amino acids: CASSAGTGNYGYTF. As DNA, the CDR3 is TGTGCCAGCAGCGCAGGGACAGGGAACTATGGCTACACCTTC.

This chain connects TRBV15 to TRBJ2-7; 11 bases agree with TRBD2. This CDR3 has 14 residues. Germline-derived CDR1 and CDR2 are LNHNV and YYDKDF (reference sequence). V lost 7 bases and J lost 5; bases outside the gene matches: 7. The CDR3 coding sequence is TGTGCCACCACTTCGACTAGCGGGGCCAACGAGCAGTACTTC. This codes for CATTSTSGANEQYF.

The chain uses TRBV27 and TRBJ1-5; D unclear. This CDR3 region has 15 residues. Germline assignment: CDR1 MNHEY and CDR2 SMNVEV (reference sequence). V lost 3 bases to trimming and J lost 0 bases, with 9 bases between them. CDR3 in amino acids: CASSFGRNSNQPQHF. In nucleotides, the CDR3 is TGTGCCAGCAGTTTTGGCAGAAATAGCAATCAGCCCCAGCATTTT.

This chain joins TRBV6-6 and TRBJ2-5; D unclear. V dropped 7 bases and J dropped 0 bases, with 12 bases sitting between them. Germline V lookup: CDR1 MNHNY, CDR2 SVGAGI (reference sequence). The length of the CDR3 is 14 residues. CDR3: CASTQTRHQETQYF. The DNA for the CDR3 is TGTGCCAGCACTCAAACGAGGCACCAAGAGACCCAGTACTTC.

CDR3 in amino acids: CASSQGGGSYNEQFF. The CDR3, as DNA: TGTGCCAGCAGCCAAGGGGGCGGCTCCTACAATGAGCAGTTCTTC. The chain employs TRBV4-2 and TRBJ2-1, with D possibly TRBD1 on 5 matching bases. V lost 1 base, J lost 0 bases, and 7 bases lay in between. CDR3 length equals 15 residues. CDR1 LGHNA and CDR2 YNFKEQ come from the germline V gene.

The table lists this clone with a count of one. The gene calls are TRBV27 and TRBJ2-5; TRBD1 might be the D (6 bases). The length of the CDR3 is 15 residues. Germline V gene sequence: CDR1 MNHEY, CDR2 SMNVEV (reference sequence). Trimming pared 4 bases from V and 1 base from J, leaving 13 bases between. The CDR3 loop reads CASSSSYRVQETQYF. The CDR3 DNA follows: TGTGCCAGCAGTTCCTCCTACAGGGTCCAAGAGACCCAGTACTTC.

V and J are TRBV25-1 and TRBJ2-7, with no clear D. Per the germline V gene, CDR1 is MGHDK and CDR2 is SYGVNS. V gave up 4 bases and J gave up 4 bases, with 2 bases separating them. The CDR3 covers 10 residues. The CDR3 is CASSAYEQYF. For the CDR3, the DNA is TGTGCCAGCAGTGCGTACGAGCAGTACTTC.

The CDR3: CATSDETGGGQPQHF. The DNA of the CDR3 is TGTGCCACCAGTGATGAGACAGGCGGCGGTCAGCCCCAGCATTTT. The chain carries TRBV24-1 and TRBJ1-5; tentatively, D is TRBD1 (6 bases). The CDR3 is made up of 15 amino acids. V lost 3 bases to trimming and J lost 6 bases, with 14 bases between them. From germline, CDR1 is KGHDR and CDR2 SFDVKD.

The CDR3 nucleotides are TGTGCCAGCAGCTCGTCCGGGACAGGGGTTCCCCTCCACTTT. Its protein product is CASSSSGTGVPLHF. The genes are TRBV7-8 and TRBJ1-6; 10 bases are shared with TRBD1. The CDR3 totals 14 residues. The germline CDR1 and CDR2 sequences are SGHVS and FQNEAQ. V lost 4 bases to trimming and J lost 13 bases; unmatched junction nucleotides: 7.

The chain has TRBV7-9 and TRBJ2-1, with 10 bases fitting TRBD2. CDR3 length: 15 amino acids. Unmatched junction bases numbered 3, after V lost 2 bases and J lost 5 bases. CDR1 is SEHNR, CDR2 FQNEAQ, per germline (reference sequence). This CDR3 is CASSLMSGGDNEQFF. CDR3 sequence (DNA): TGTGCCAGCAGCTTAATGAGCGGGGGGGACAATGAGCAGTTCTTC.

This chain uses TRBV7-6 with TRBJ1-3, with D unresolved. V lost 5 bases and J lost 3, with 17 bases in between. The CDR3 runs to 16 residues. Looked up from germline, CDR1 is SGHVS and CDR2 is FNYEAQ. CDR3 amino acids: CASSPSGGFGGNTIYF. In DNA, the CDR3 is TGTGCCAGCAGCCCCAGTGGCGGGTTTGGTGGAAACACCATATATTTT.

This clone was found once. The rearrangement links TRBV7-3 to TRBJ2-2; 7 bases fit TRBD2. This CDR3 comprises 15 residues. Germline V gene data show CDR1 as SGHTA and CDR2 as FQGTGA. Trimming at V came to 9 bases and at J to 5 bases, leaving 12 bases not matched to a gene. Here the CDR3 reads CASGGSKAGTGELFF. The CDR3 coding sequence is TGTGCCAGTGGGGGTAGCAAAGCGGGAACCGGGGAGCTGTTTTTT.

The chain uses TRBV9 and TRBJ2-4; 9 bases line up with TRBD1. Unmatched junction bases numbered 2, after V lost 0 bases and J lost 10 bases. This CDR3 is 13 amino acids long. The germline V gene has CDR1 SGDLS and CDR2 YYNGEE. The CDR3 sequence: CASSVGGTGIQYF. The CDR3 DNA follows: TGTGCCAGCAGCGTAGGCGGGACAGGGATTCAGTACTTC. The whole variable domain, remainder taken from reference TRBV9 and TRBJ2-4, is DSGVTQTPKHLITATGQRVTLRCSPRSGDLSVYWYQQSLDQGLQFLIQYYNGEERAKGNILERFSAQQFPDLHSELNLSSLELGDSALYFCASSVGGTGIQYFGAGTRLSVL.

The chain employs TRBV7-2 and TRBJ2-1, with D maybe TRBD2 (6 bases). Trimming cost V 1 base and J 14 bases, with 18 bases left between them. CDR1 and CDR2 from the germline V gene are SGHTA and FQGNSA. The CDR3 runs to 14 residues. Here the CDR3 reads CASSLVLEAGTKFF. CDR3 DNA sequence: TGTGCCAGCAGCTTAGTGTTGGAAGCGGGTACGAAGTTCTTC.

The chain joins TRBV3-1 (or the pseudogene TRBV3-2) to TRBJ1-2; TRBD1 matches at 8 bases. V shed 1 base and J 8 bases; nucleotides not matched to a gene: 9. Germline CDR1 LGHDT, CDR2 YNNKEL (reference sequence). This CDR3 has 15 amino acids. CDR3 sequence reads: CASSQVRQGLGGYTF. As DNA, the CDR3 is TGTGCCAGCAGCCAAGTGAGACAGGGGTTGGGCGGCTACACCTTC.

This chain joins TRBV19 and TRBJ1-5; weak D call: TRBD1 (5 bases). Trimming left V 3 bases short and J 5 bases short, with 14 bases between. The germline V gene has CDR1 LNHDA and CDR2 SQIVND (reference sequence). There are 15 residues in the CDR3. CDR3 sequence: CASSIWRAGDQPQHF. The CDR3 DNA reads as TGTGCCAGTAGTATTTGGAGGGCGGGGGATCAGCCCCAGCATTTT.

This chain connects TRBV7-9 to TRBJ2-1, with 7 positions matching TRBD1. Germline lookup yields CDR1 SEHNR and CDR2 FQNEAQ (reference sequence). Trimming took 5 bases from V and 0 from J; bases not matched to a gene: 7. This CDR3 contains 16 residues. The CDR3 region has the DNA TGTGCCAGCAGCCCCTACCGGGACAGCTCCTACAATGAGCAGTTCTTC. It translates to CASSPYRDSSYNEQFF. Together with reference TRBV7-9 and TRBJ2-1, the CDR3 gives the full variable domain: DTGVSQNPRHKITKRGQNVTFRCDPISEHNRLYWYRQTLGQGPEFLTYFQNEAQLEKSRLLSDRFSAERPKGSFSTLEIQRTEQGDSAMYLCASSPYRDSSYNEQFFGPGTRLTVL.

This chain uses TRBV19 with TRBJ2-1, with D unclear. Germline assignment: CDR1 LNHDA and CDR2 SQIVND (reference sequence). Trimming removed 0 bases at V and 9 bases at J, with 18 bases between. This CDR3 has 16 amino acids. Here the CDR3 reads CASSIDPPYSYSEQFF. CDR3 nucleotides: TGTGCCAGTAGTATAGACCCCCCCTATTCGTATAGTGAGCAGTTCTTC.

Concerning this clone: This same CDR3 is encoded by further DNA sequences in the sample. The chain carries TRBV7-2 and TRBJ2-7, with TRBD2 identical over 12 bases. Unmatched junction bases numbered 3, after V lost 0 bases and J lost 0 bases. Germline V gives CDR1 SGHTA, CDR2 FQGNSA. CDR3 length equals 17 residues. The CDR3 sequence is CASSLALAGGGSYEQYF. The CDR3 coding sequence is TGTGCCAGCAGCTTAGCCCTAGCGGGGGGGGGCTCCTACGAGCAGTACTTC.

The J gene is TRBJ2-1, the V gene TRBV9; D remains ambiguous. Looked up from germline, CDR1 is SGDLS and CDR2 is YYNGEE. This CDR3 has 12 residues. Trimming shortened V by 4 bases and J by 9 bases, and 11 bases separated the two germline ends. The CDR3 reads CASSPRGGEQFF. The CDR3 nucleotides read TGTGCCAGCAGCCCTCGCGGTGGTGAGCAGTTCTTC.

This clone was observed once. The CDR3 sequence is CASSYRDSGTWRETQYF. For the CDR3, the DNA is TGTGCCAGCAGTTACAGGGATAGCGGGACTTGGAGAGAGACCCAGTACTTC. The chain employs TRBV6-2 or TRBV6-3 and TRBJ2-5; 8 bases map to TRBD2. J was trimmed by 4 bases and V by 2 bases; bases with no gene match: 12. Germline V gene data show CDR1 as MNHEY and CDR2 as SVGEGT. The CDR3 runs to 17 residues.

The chain carries TRBV4-2 and TRBJ1-5; 12 bases align to TRBD1. CDR1 LGHNA and CDR2 YNFKEQ come from the germline V gene. V was clipped by 4 bases and J by 4 bases; unmatched bases: 8. CDR3 length: 17 amino acids. Here the CDR3 reads CASSRSGTGGENQPQHF. The CDR3 region has the DNA TGTGCCAGCAGCCGCTCAGGGACAGGGGGCGAAAATCAGCCCCAGCATTTT.

The chain links TRBV9 to TRBJ2-1; weak D call: TRBD2 (6 bases). The CDR3 has 14 residues. The V gene lost 0 bases and the J gene lost 7 bases, with 11 bases spanning the gap. Germline V gene sequence: CDR1 SGDLS, CDR2 YYNGEE. CDR3 coding DNA: TGTGCCAGCAGCGTAGTGGCGGGGCGGAATGAGCAGTTCTTC. Its translation: CASSVVAGRNEQFF.

The rearrangement uses TRBV6-5 and TRBJ2-5; 10 nucleotides match TRBD2. The CDR3 is 15 amino acids. Germline V gives CDR1 MNHEY, CDR2 SVGAGI. The V gene end was trimmed by 2 bases and the J gene end by 1 base; junction bases not matched to a gene: 1. The CDR3: CASSYGLAAQETQYF. CDR3 nucleotide sequence: TGTGCCAGCAGTTACGGACTAGCGGCCCAAGAGACCCAGTACTTC.

The chain uses TRBV9 and TRBJ2-7; D is unclear. CDR1 and CDR2 from the germline V gene are SGDLS and YYNGEE. The CDR3 loop spans 14 amino acids. V was trimmed by 1 base and J by 0 bases, leaving 8 bases between them. The CDR3 DNA reads TGTGCCAGCAGCGTACTGAGCAACTCCTACGAGCAGTACTTC. This codes for CASSVLSNSYEQYF.